These 13 T cell receptor beta chains share one sample of origin, sequenced in a study of OX40 agonist ivuxolimab in advanced cancers. The protocol was immunoSEQ multiplex PCR, while the TCRdb copy is restricted to in-frame clones and leaves out a portion. Of approximately 70,000 clones listed, about 85% are singletons. The source was CD4+ or CD8+ T cells sorted from blood, collected in a trial of the OX40 agonist ivuxolimab. The origin of the receptors is an adult with an advanced solid tumor such as melanoma, head and neck, liver or kidney cancer.

The chain is built from TRBV10-3 and TRBJ2-7, with D perhaps matching TRBD2 (6 bases). Trimming cost V 0 bases and J 3 bases, with 9 bases left between them. This CDR3 spans 14 amino acids. Looked up from germline, CDR1 is ENHRY and CDR2 is SYGVKD. The CDR3 region has the DNA TGTGCCATCAGTGAGTCGGACTACAGCTACGAGCAGTACTTC. Translation: CAISESDYSYEQYF.

The chain links TRBV11-1 to TRBJ2-4, with a possible D match to TRBD2 (5 bases). V was pared by 3 bases and J by 1 base, with 10 bases between. The CDR3 runs to 15 residues. Germline V gene data show CDR1 as SGHAT and CDR2 as FQDESV (reference sequence). Here the CDR3 reads CASSLTGNAKNIQYF. CDR3 DNA sequence: TGTGCCAGCAGCTTGACGGGGAACGCCAAAAACATTCAGTACTTC.

The rearrangement uses TRBV9 and TRBJ2-7; TRBD2 is a possible D gene (6 bases). Germline CDR1 and CDR2: SGDLS and YYNGEE. This CDR3 comprises 15 residues. Deletions cut 2 bases from V and 6 bases from J, with 18 bases between. The CDR3 bases are TGTGCCAGCAGCGTTCATCCGGGACTTCCCTCCGAGCAGTACTTC. Translated, it gives CASSVHPGLPSEQYF.

This sequence joins TRBV9 and TRBJ2-2; 10 bases agree with TRBD2. Germline V gene data show CDR1 as SGDLS and CDR2 as YYNGEE. The CDR3 runs 15 residues. The V and J ends lost 4 bases and 4 bases, in that order; junction bases with no gene match: 4. The CDR3 bases are TGTGCCAGCAGCATAGCGGGGGGAGGCACCGGGGAGCTGTTTTTT. Translation gives CASSIAGGGTGELFF.

The chain joins TRBV12-5 to TRBJ2-7; 8 bases line up with TRBD1. From germline, CDR1 is LGHNT and CDR2 FRNRAP. CDR3 size: 13 residues. The V gene end was trimmed by 7 bases and the J gene end by 3 bases; junction bases not matched to a gene: 5. CDR3 DNA sequence: TGTGCTAGTGCCCCTGACAGGGGCTACGAGCAGTACTTC. It codes for CASAPDRGYEQYF. Using reference TRBV12-5 and TRBJ2-7 for the parts outside the CDR3, the full variable domain is DARVTQTPRHKVTEMGQEVTMRCQPILGHNTVFWYRQTMMQGLELLAYFRNRAPLDDSGMPKDRFSAEMPDATLATLKIQPSEPRDSAVYFCASAPDRGYEQYFGPGTRLTVT.

The rearrangement links TRBV6-5 to TRBJ1-2, with TRBD1 matching 7 bases. Germline V CDR1 and CDR2: MNHEY, SVGAGI. The CDR3 extends over 13 amino acids. Trimming took 5 bases from V and 4 from J; bases not matched to a gene: 4. The DNA of the CDR3 is TGTGCCAGCAGTACAGGGGAGGGCTATGGCTACACCTTC. It specifies CASSTGEGYGYTF.

As DNA, the CDR3 is TGTGCCAGCAGGGAGGAGACAGGGGACGGGGAAGCTTTCTTT. Translation gives CASREETGDGEAFF. V usage is TRBV6-5 and J usage is TRBJ1-1; 8 positions agree with TRBD1. The CDR3 spans 14 residues. J gave up 8 bases and V 6 bases, and 11 bases lay outside the gene matches. CDR1 is MNHEY and CDR2 is SVGAGI in the germline V gene.

The chain employs TRBV7-2 and TRBJ2-7; TRBD2 is a possible D gene (5 bases). CDR3 length: 15 amino acids. Germline CDR1 and CDR2: SGHTA and FQGNSA. Trimming took off 4 bases at V and 2 bases at J, with 15 bases between the two ends. The CDR3 nucleotides read TGTGCCAGCAGCTCCCGCCCGGGAACCCCCTACGAGCAGTACTTC. Translated, it gives CASSSRPGTPYEQYF.

The V gene is TRBV18, the J gene TRBJ2-7, with 10 bases identical to TRBD1. The CDR3 covers 15 residues. CDR1 KGHSH and CDR2 LQKENI come from the germline V gene. With V trimmed by 4 bases and J by 2 bases, 5 bases remained unmatched. This chain's CDR3 is CASSQGQGSTYEQYF. Here the CDR3 DNA reads TGTGCCAGCTCACAGGGACAGGGGAGCACCTACGAGCAGTACTTC.

V gene TRBV29-1 combines with J gene TRBJ1-1, with D perhaps TRBD1 (6 bases). This CDR3 is 12 amino acids long. The V gene's germline CDR1 is SQVTM and CDR2 ANQGSEA. Deletions cut 7 bases from V and 4 bases from J, with 13 bases between. CDR3 DNA: TGCAGCGCTATAGGGGGAGGCACTGAAGCTTTCTTT. Its translation is CSAIGGGTEAFF.

This sequence joins TRBV5-1 and TRBJ1-1; possible D gene TRBD1, 5 bases. Trimming cost V 4 bases and J 5 bases, with 15 bases left between them. CDR3 length: 14 amino acids. Germline CDR1 and CDR2: SGHRS and YFSETQ. The CDR3 DNA follows: TGCGCCAGCAGCCGGGGGAGGGGAAAGACTGAAGCTTTCTTT. Translated, it gives CASSRGRGKTEAFF.

The chain links TRBV7-8 to TRBJ2-3; TRBD1 or TRBD2 may be the D gene (5 bases each). V gave up 3 bases and J gave up 6 bases, with 13 bases separating them. The CDR3 runs to 14 residues. Germline-derived CDR1 and CDR2 are SGHVS and FQNEAQ. CDR3 nucleotides: TGTGCCAGCAGCTTTGGAGGAAAGGGGGATACGCAGTATTTT. Amino acid sequence: CASSFGGKGDTQYF.

This clone has just one count. The V and J genes are TRBV20-1 and TRBJ2-4, with D hard to call. The CDR3 spans 11 residues. The V and J ends lost 4 bases and 8 bases respectively, with 9 bases between them. Germline V gene data show CDR1 as DFQATT and CDR2 as SNEGSKA (reference sequence). CDR3 sequence reads: CSAIRWDIQYF. The CDR3 DNA reads as TGCAGTGCTATCCGTTGGGACATTCAGTACTTC.